Given below is one T cell receptor (beta chain) in context. What it binds is not known. The sample comes from a study of cytomegalovirus exposure and HLA in healthy donors. Notes on the study in general: Earlier analysis looked at TCR beta V segments, and most were productive about 87% or about 30% of the time. A later analysis linked a missense variant in DCLRE1C to the trimming of TCR beta V and J genes. Later work found that TCR association rates differed between HLA loci; DRB1 had the most and HLA-C the fewest.

Germline V lookup: CDR1 SGHTA, CDR2 FQGNSA. V was clipped by 1 base and J by 1 base, with 7 bases between them. The CDR3 is 14 amino acids. 13 Jbeta primers and 60 Vbeta primers were used for the PCR. Some clones are missing from TCRdb's copy, which holds only in-frame ones; the method was immunoSEQ multiplex PCR. This listing includes around 75,000 clones. The chain combines TRBV7-2 with TRBJ2-5; perhaps TRBD2 as D (5 bases). The sequence came from a boy between 5 and 17 years old in good health and CMV-seronegative. The sample taken for sequencing was PBMCs. The CDR3 region is CASSLGGFQETQYF. The DNA for the CDR3 is TGTGCCAGCAGCTTAGGAGGGTTCCAAGAGACCCAGTACTTC.